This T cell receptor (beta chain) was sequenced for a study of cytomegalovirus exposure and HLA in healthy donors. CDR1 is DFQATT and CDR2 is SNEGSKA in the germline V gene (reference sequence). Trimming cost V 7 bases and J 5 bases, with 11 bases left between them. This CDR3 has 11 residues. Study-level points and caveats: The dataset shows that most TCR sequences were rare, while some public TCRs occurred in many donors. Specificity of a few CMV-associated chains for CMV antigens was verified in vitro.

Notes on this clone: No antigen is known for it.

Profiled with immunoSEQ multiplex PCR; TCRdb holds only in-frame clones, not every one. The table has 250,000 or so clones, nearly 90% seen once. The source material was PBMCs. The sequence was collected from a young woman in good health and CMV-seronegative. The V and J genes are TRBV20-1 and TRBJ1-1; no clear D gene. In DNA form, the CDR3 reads TGCAGTGTGAGCGGAGCGACTGAAGCTTTCTTT. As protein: CSVSGATEAFF.